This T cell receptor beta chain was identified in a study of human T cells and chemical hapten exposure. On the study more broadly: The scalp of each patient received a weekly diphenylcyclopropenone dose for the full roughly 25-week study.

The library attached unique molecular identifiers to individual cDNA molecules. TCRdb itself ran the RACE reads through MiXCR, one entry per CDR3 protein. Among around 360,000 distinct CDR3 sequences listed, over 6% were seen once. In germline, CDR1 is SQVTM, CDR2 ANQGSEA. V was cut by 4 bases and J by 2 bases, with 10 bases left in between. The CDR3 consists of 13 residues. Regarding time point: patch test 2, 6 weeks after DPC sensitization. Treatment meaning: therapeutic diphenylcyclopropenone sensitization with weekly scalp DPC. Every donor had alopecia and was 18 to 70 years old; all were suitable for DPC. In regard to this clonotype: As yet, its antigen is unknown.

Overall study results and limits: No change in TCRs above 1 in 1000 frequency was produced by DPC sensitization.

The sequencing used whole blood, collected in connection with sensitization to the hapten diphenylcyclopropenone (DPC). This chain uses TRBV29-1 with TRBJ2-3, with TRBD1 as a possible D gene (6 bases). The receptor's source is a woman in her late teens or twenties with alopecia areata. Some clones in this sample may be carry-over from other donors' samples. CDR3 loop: CSVGDRITDTQYF. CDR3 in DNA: TGCAGCGTTGGAGACAGGATCACAGATACGCAGTATTTT.